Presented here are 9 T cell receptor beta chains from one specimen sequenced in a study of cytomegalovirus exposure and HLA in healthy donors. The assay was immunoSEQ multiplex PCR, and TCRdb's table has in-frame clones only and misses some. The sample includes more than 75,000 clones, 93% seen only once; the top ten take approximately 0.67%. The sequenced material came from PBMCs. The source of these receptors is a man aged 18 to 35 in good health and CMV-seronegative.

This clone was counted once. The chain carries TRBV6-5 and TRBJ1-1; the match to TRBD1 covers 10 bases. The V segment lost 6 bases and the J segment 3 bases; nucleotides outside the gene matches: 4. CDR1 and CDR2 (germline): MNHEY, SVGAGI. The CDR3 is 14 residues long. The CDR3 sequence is CASRLDRGHTEAFF. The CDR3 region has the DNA TGTGCCAGCAGATTAGACAGGGGGCACACTGAAGCTTTCTTT.

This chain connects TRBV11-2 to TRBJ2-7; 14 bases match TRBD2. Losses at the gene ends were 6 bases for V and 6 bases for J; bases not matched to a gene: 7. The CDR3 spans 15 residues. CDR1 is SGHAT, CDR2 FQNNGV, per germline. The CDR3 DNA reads TGTGCCAGCAGGTTGACTAGCGGGAGGGTAGGCGAGCAGTACTTC. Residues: CASRLTSGRVGEQYF.

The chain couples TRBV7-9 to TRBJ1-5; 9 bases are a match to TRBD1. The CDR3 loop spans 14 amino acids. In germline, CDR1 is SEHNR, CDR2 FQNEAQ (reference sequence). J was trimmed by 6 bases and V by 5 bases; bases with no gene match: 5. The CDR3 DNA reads TGTGCCAGCAGCGACACAGGGGGCCCTCAGCCCCAGCATTTT. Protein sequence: CASSDTGGPQPQHF.

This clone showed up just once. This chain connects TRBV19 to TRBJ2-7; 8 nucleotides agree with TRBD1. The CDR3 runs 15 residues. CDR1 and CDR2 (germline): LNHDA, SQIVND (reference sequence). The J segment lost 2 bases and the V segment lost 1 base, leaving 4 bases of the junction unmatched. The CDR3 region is CASSIGDRPPYEQYF. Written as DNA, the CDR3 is TGTGCCAGTAGTATAGGGGACAGGCCCCCCTACGAGCAGTACTTC.

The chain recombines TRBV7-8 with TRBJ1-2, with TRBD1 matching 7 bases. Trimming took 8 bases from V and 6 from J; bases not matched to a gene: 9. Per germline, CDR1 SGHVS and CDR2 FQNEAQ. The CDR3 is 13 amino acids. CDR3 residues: CASSHRDRNGYTF. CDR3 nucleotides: TGTGCCAGCTCCCACCGGGACAGAAATGGCTACACCTTC.

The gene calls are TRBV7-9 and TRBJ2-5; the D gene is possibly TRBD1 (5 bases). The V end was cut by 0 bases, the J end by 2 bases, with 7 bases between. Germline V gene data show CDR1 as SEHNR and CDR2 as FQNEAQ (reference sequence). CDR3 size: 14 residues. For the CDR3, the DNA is TGTGCCAGCAGCTTAGCCGCAGGGCAAGAGACCCAGTACTTC. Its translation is CASSLAAGQETQYF.

CDR3 in amino acids: CASSLGQVPNYGYTF. As DNA, the CDR3 is TGTGCCAGCAGCTTGGGGCAGGTACCCAACTATGGCTACACCTTC. This chain uses TRBV5-6 with TRBJ1-2; no clear D. Germline assignment: CDR1 SGHDT and CDR2 YYEEEE. The CDR3 loop spans 15 amino acids. The V end lost 0 bases, the J end lost 2 bases, and 11 bases lay between the germline ends.

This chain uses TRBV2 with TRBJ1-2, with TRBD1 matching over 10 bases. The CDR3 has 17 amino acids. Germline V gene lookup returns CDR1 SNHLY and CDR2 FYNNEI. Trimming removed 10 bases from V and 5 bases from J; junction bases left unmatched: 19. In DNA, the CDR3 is TGTGCCACCCTTTTGGGCGTAGGACAGGGGGGTTTTTATGGCTACACCTTC. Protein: CATLLGVGQGGFYGYTF.

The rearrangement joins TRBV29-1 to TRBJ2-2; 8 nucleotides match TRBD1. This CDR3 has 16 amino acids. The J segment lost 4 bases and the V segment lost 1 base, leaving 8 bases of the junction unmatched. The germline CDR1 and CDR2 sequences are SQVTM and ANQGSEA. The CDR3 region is CSVEGRGTGPTGELFF. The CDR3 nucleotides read TGCAGCGTTGAAGGGCGAGGGACAGGCCCCACCGGGGAGCTGTTTTTT.